One sample yielded the 28 T cell receptor beta chains listed below, sequenced in a study of shared clonotypes between healthy human individuals. Profiling relied on immunoSEQ multiplex PCR, and the TCRdb table lists in-frame clones only, not all of them. The sample holds about 1,800,000 clones; around 96% are singletons and the top ten take 1.2%. Positively selected for CCR7, the CD45RO-negative cells used as naive CD8 cells excluded terminally differentiated effector memory CD45RA+ cells. The specimen was naive CD8+ T cells sorted from blood. The origin of the receptors is a man aged 18 to 29 in good health.

The chain uses TRBV9 and TRBJ2-7; unclear D gene. The CDR3 sequence is 13 residues long. Germline loops: CDR1 SGDLS, CDR2 YYNGEE. The V end was cut by 0 bases, the J end by 6 bases, with 10 bases between. DNA for the CDR3: TGTGCCAGCAGCGTAGGGTCAGGCGGCGAGCAGTACTTC. Translation gives CASSVGSGGEQYF. The entire variable domain, with the rest obtained from reference TRBV9 and TRBJ2-7, is as follows: DSGVTQTPKHLITATGQRVTLRCSPRSGDLSVYWYQQSLDQGLQFLIQYYNGEERAKGNILERFSAQQFPDLHSELNLSSLELGDSALYFCASSVGSGGEQYFGPGTRLTVT.

This clone was counted only a few times. Different DNA sequences within this sample yield the same CDR3. The chain employs TRBV4-1 and TRBJ1-1, with D perhaps matching TRBD1 (6 bases). The germline CDR1 and CDR2 sequences are MGHRA and YSYEKL. The CDR3 totals 14 residues. The V end was cut by 1 base, the J end by 1 base, with 7 bases between. CDR3 region: CASSQAQGNTEAFF. In nucleotides, the CDR3 is TGCGCCAGCAGCCAAGCACAGGGGAACACTGAAGCTTTCTTT.

This chain links TRBV6-4 with TRBJ2-7; TRBD2 might be the D (7 bases). The CDR3 has 15 residues. V was shortened by 3 bases and J by 3 bases, with 15 bases between the two germline ends. The germline V gene has CDR1 MRHNA and CDR2 SNTAGT. CDR3 in DNA: TGTGCCAGCAGTGAAATTTGGGGAGGGGGCTACGAGCAGTACTTC. It codes for CASSEIWGGGYEQYF.

The genes are TRBV30 and TRBJ2-1; 7 bases are shared with TRBD1. Germline values: CDR1 GTSNPN, CDR2 SVGIG (reference sequence). The CDR3 spans 15 residues. V shed 2 bases, J shed 4 bases, and the junction held 8 bases outside the gene matches. The CDR3 region is CAWSSDSGGYNEQFF. CDR3 coding DNA: TGTGCCTGGAGTTCGGACTCAGGGGGTTACAATGAGCAGTTCTTC.

The chain has TRBV4-1 and TRBJ2-7; tentatively, D is TRBD1 or TRBD2 (6 bases each). The CDR3 consists of 16 residues. Germline loops: CDR1 MGHRA, CDR2 YSYEKL. V was clipped by 0 bases and J by 1 base, with 13 bases between them. CDR3 protein: CASSQDRGELSYEQYF. The CDR3 DNA sequence: TGCGCCAGCAGCCAAGATAGGGGGGAGTTATCCTACGAGCAGTACTTC.

V gene TRBV30 combines with J gene TRBJ1-2; TRBD1 is a possible D gene (5 bases). The length of the CDR3 is 14 residues. The V end was cut by 1 base, the J end by 12 bases, with 21 bases between. Germline values: CDR1 GTSNPN, CDR2 SVGIG (reference sequence). CDR3 nucleotides: TGTGCCTGGAGTGAGGGCGGGGCCCGCCTCCTCCACACCTTC. This sequence encodes CAWSEGGARLLHTF. Filled out from reference TRBV30 and TRBJ1-2, the complete variable domain reads SQTIHQWPATLVQPVGSPLSLECTVEGTSNPNLYWYRQAAGRGLQLLFYSVGIGQISSEVPQNLSASRPQDRQFILSSKKLLLSDSGFYLCAWSEGGARLLHTFGSGTRLTVV.

This chain connects TRBV4-1 to TRBJ2-1; 8 positions agree with TRBD2. Germline trimming cut 4 bases from V and 6 bases from J; bases unmatched to any gene: 8. Germline CDR1 reads MGHRA; CDR2 reads YSYEKL. The CDR3 covers 15 residues. Here the CDR3 reads CASSLTRGGPNEQFF. In DNA form, the CDR3 reads TGCGCCAGCAGCCTCACCCGGGGGGGCCCCAATGAGCAGTTCTTC.

The genes are TRBV10-2 and TRBJ2-7; 8 nucleotides match TRBD2. The CDR3 is made up of 14 amino acids. V shed 4 bases, J shed 4 bases, and the junction held 6 bases outside the gene matches. Per germline, CDR1 WSHSY and CDR2 SAAADI. The CDR3 DNA is TGCGCCAGCAGTGCCGGACTAGCTGGGTACGAGCAGTACTTC. It codes for CASSAGLAGYEQYF.

This chain connects TRBV4-3 to TRBJ2-7; weak D call: TRBD1 (6 bases). Germline V gives CDR1 LGHNA, CDR2 YSLEER. CDR3 length: 15 amino acids. The V end lost 4 bases, the J end lost 2 bases, and 15 bases lay between the germline ends. The CDR3 nucleotides read TGCGCCAGCAGCCCTATGGCAGGGGCAACCTACGAGCAGTACTTC. Translated, it gives CASSPMAGATYEQYF.

The gene calls are TRBV7-9 and TRBJ2-7; possibly TRBD1 or TRBD2 for D (5 bases each). This CDR3 spans 12 amino acids. The germline gives CDR1 SEHNR, CDR2 FQNEAQ (reference sequence). CDR3 protein: CAGLGAGGEQYF. The CDR3 DNA reads TGTGCTGGACTTGGGGCTGGCGGCGAGCAGTACTTC.

The chain links TRBV10-1 to TRBJ2-7; D is ambiguous. Trimming removed 3 bases from V and 3 bases from J, with 12 bases in between. Germline-derived CDR1 and CDR2 are WNHNN and SYGVQD (reference sequence). This CDR3 contains 14 residues. CDR3 in DNA: TGCGCCAGCAGTGATGGCTACGGTGACTACGAGCAGTACTTC. Encoded protein: CASSDGYGDYEQYF.

The chain couples TRBV29-1 to TRBJ2-7; D gene unclear. The germline V gene has CDR1 SQVTM and CDR2 ANQGSEA. CDR3 length equals 12 residues. V lost 6 bases, J lost 6 bases, and 15 bases lay in between. The CDR3 is CSVDGPHGEQYF. DNA of the CDR3: TGCAGCGTGGACGGCCCCCATGGCGAGCAGTACTTC.

The chain recombines TRBV27 with TRBJ1-5, with no clear D. Germline CDR1 reads MNHEY; CDR2 reads SMNVEV (reference sequence). V gave up 0 bases and J gave up 5 bases, with 8 bases separating them. CDR3 length: 14 amino acids. The CDR3 DNA sequence: TGTGCCAGCAGTTTATCGGCAGGCTATCAGCCCCAGCATTTT. It yields the protein CASSLSAGYQPQHF.

This sequence joins TRBV5-4 and TRBJ2-7; 7 nucleotides match TRBD1. Per germline, CDR1 SGHNT and CDR2 YYREEE (reference sequence). The CDR3 is 14 amino acids. Losses at the gene ends were 2 bases for V and 6 bases for J; bases not matched to a gene: 8. The CDR3 bases are TGTGCCAGCAGCTTCTTAGGGGGCTATTCCGAGCAGTACTTC. It translates to CASSFLGGYSEQYF.

This CDR3 reads CASSLEWNLPYEQYF. CDR3 DNA sequence: TGCGCCAGCAGCTTGGAATGGAACCTGCCCTACGAGCAGTACTTC. The rearrangement uses TRBV5-1 and TRBJ2-7; D call uncertain. Germline V gene data show CDR1 as SGHRS and CDR2 as YFSETQ. The CDR3 has 15 amino acids. The ends were cut back, 0 bases at V and 2 bases at J, with 12 bases in the middle.

The chain combines TRBV2 with TRBJ2-2; tentative D call: TRBD2 (6 bases). The germline gives CDR1 SNHLY, CDR2 FYNNEI. This CDR3 spans 13 amino acids. The V and J ends lost 5 bases and 7 bases respectively, with 11 bases between them. The CDR3, as DNA: TGTGCCAGCAGTCCGGGACTGGGCGGGGAGCTGTTTTTT. Protein sequence: CASSPGLGGELFF.

The CDR3 region is CASSIWGGQPQHF. The CDR3 DNA sequence: TGTGCCAGCTCCATTTGGGGTGGACAGCCCCAGCATTTT. The rearrangement uses TRBV6-5 and TRBJ1-5; no reliable D call. In germline, CDR1 is MNHEY, CDR2 SVGAGI. The CDR3 spans 13 residues. With 8 bases removed from V and 7 bases from J, the gap between germline ends came to 15 bases.

Concerning this clone: At the DNA level, this CDR3 is encoded by other sequences in the same sample as well. The chain links TRBV9 to TRBJ1-1; no clear D gene. Germline V gene lookup returns CDR1 SGDLS and CDR2 YYNGEE. The CDR3 covers 13 residues. V was clipped by 4 bases and J by 1 base, with 8 bases between them. This CDR3 reads CASSPDGNTEAFF. CDR3 bases: TGTGCCAGCAGCCCGGACGGGAACACTGAAGCTTTCTTT.

As for this clone: Distinct nucleotide sequences in the sample also encode this CDR3. Here the CDR3 reads CAWSLSYEQYF. CDR3 in DNA: TGTGCCTGGAGCCTCTCCTACGAGCAGTACTTC. This chain links TRBV30 with TRBJ2-7, with no clear D. The CDR3 consists of 11 residues. Trimming stripped 3 bases from V and 0 bases from J, with 3 bases between. Germline-derived CDR1 and CDR2 are GTSNPN and SVGIG (reference sequence).

This chain joins TRBV27 and TRBJ1-4, with D perhaps matching TRBD1 (5 bases). The V and J ends lost 6 bases and 3 bases respectively, with 8 bases between them. The CDR3 consists of 13 residues. Germline CDR1 and CDR2: MNHEY and SMNVEV (reference sequence). The CDR3 spells CASRRGANEKLFF. The CDR3 bases are TGTGCCAGCAGACGGGGGGCTAATGAAAAACTGTTTTTT.

This sequence joins TRBV13 and TRBJ2-7; D is possibly TRBD1 or TRBD2 (6 bases each). In germline, CDR1 is PRHDT, CDR2 FYEKMQ (reference sequence). The CDR3 consists of 17 residues. V was shortened by 0 bases and J by 6 bases, with 21 bases between the two germline ends. The CDR3 sequence: CASSLGLTAGDWFEQYF. CDR3 sequence (DNA): TGTGCCAGCAGCTTAGGCCTAACGGCAGGGGACTGGTTCGAGCAGTACTTC.

For this clone: Other DNA sequences in this specimen translate into the identical CDR3. The rearrangement links TRBV10-3 to TRBJ2-7; D ambiguous. V lost 0 bases to trimming and J lost 0 bases, with 9 bases between them. The CDR3 consists of 15 residues. The germline V gene encodes CDR1 ENHRY and CDR2 SYGVKD. As DNA, the CDR3 is TGTGCCATCAGTGAGTCGACGGTGAGCTCCTACGAGCAGTACTTC. This sequence encodes CAISESTVSSYEQYF.

Comments on this clone: Within the sample, other DNA sequences also encode this same CDR3. This chain uses TRBV11-2 with TRBJ2-7; TRBD1 agrees at 7 bases. The trim removed 5 bases at V and 6 bases at J, leaving 4 bases unmatched. The length of the CDR3 is 12 residues. Germline V gene lookup returns CDR1 SGHAT and CDR2 FQNNGV. The CDR3 DNA is TGTGCCAGCAGCCCCGACAGGGCCGAGCAGTACTTC. Its protein is CASSPDRAEQYF.

There are a few counts of this clone. CDR3 amino acids: CASSEGRWGPYEQYF. The CDR3 DNA reads TGTGCCAGCAGTGAAGGGAGGTGGGGGCCCTACGAGCAGTACTTC. The chain combines TRBV6-1 with TRBJ2-7; TRBD1 is a possible D gene (6 bases). CDR1 and CDR2 (germline): MNHNS, SASEGT. Trimming left V 1 base short and J 2 bases short, with 12 bases between. The CDR3 loop spans 15 amino acids.

V is TRBV16 and J is TRBJ1-2, with a possible D match to TRBD1 (6 bases). CDR1 and CDR2 (germline): KGHSY, FQNENV. V gave up 4 bases and J gave up 4 bases, with 22 bases separating them. The CDR3 is 17 amino acids. Written as DNA, the CDR3 is TGTGCCAGCAGCCCGACTTACTCAGGGGCCTTTTTCTATGGCTACACCTTC. Its protein product is CASSPTYSGAFFYGYTF.

This clone occurred once. The chain carries TRBV6-1 and TRBJ2-7; D possibly matches TRBD1 or TRBD2 (5 bases each). The CDR3 extends over 13 amino acids. Germline-derived CDR1 and CDR2 are MNHNS and SASEGT. V lost 2 bases and J lost 8, with 13 bases in between. CDR3: CASSEPTEGKQYF. CDR3 DNA: TGTGCCAGCAGTGAACCAACAGAGGGGAAGCAGTACTTC.

The chain uses TRBV6-6 and TRBJ2-1, with D possibly called TRBD1 or TRBD2 (6 bases each). Trimming removed 0 bases from V and 5 bases from J, with 14 bases in between. The germline V gene has CDR1 MNHNY and CDR2 SVGAGI (reference sequence). The CDR3 has 16 residues. The CDR3 reads CASSYSPGGGNNEQFF. CDR3 sequence (DNA): TGTGCCAGCAGTTACTCGCCCGGGGGCGGGAACAATGAGCAGTTCTTC.

V gene TRBV28 combines with J gene TRBJ1-1; 7 bases align to TRBD1. Germline assignment: CDR1 MDHEN and CDR2 SYDVKM. CDR3 length equals 14 residues. V shed 3 bases, J shed 3 bases, and the junction held 4 bases outside the gene matches. The CDR3 spells CASSFRGGDTEAFF. CDR3 coding DNA: TGTGCCAGCAGTTTCAGGGGGGGGGACACTGAAGCTTTCTTT.